A selection of T cell receptor beta chains follows, all from one sample in a study of shared clonotypes between healthy human individuals. The data were produced by immunoSEQ multiplex PCR, yet TCRdb's version contains in-frame clones alone and is incomplete. Among about 820,000 clones listed, 80% to 95% were seen once. The sequenced sample was naive CD8+ T cells sorted from blood. These receptors all stem from a man younger than 40 in good health. The CDR3 runs from the conserved cysteine through the conserved F or W. D genes are given only for firm matches. Clone sizes are given selectively: once, few, many, or a class where the clone is expanded.

size: -
D: TRBD2
J: TRBJ2-3
V: TRBV10-3
DNA: TGTGCCATCAGTGAGATGGCGGGAGGGCGCTTAGCTGTACATACGCAGTATTTT
CDR3: CAISEMAGGRLAVHTQYF

size: -
D: -
J: TRBJ1-2
V: TRBV13
DNA: TGTGCCAGCAGCTTAGGCCTTGCGGACCCCGGGAGTGGCTACACCTTC
CDR3: CASSLGLADPGSGYTF

size: -
D: -
J: TRBJ2-2
V: TRBV10-1
DNA: TGCGCCAGCAGGACCGATGGCGGGGAGCTGTTTTTT
CDR3: CASRTDGGELFF

size: -
D: -
J: TRBJ1-1
V: TRBV19
DNA: TGTGCCAGTAGGGCACTTGAGAACACTGAAGCTTTCTTT
CDR3: CASRALENTEAFF

size: -
D: TRBD2
J: TRBJ2-1
V: TRBV7-9
DNA: TGTGCCAGCAGCTTGGGGACTAGCGGGAGTGGTTCCTACAATGAGCAGTTCTTC
CDR3: CASSLGTSGSGSYNEQFF

size: -
D: TRBD2
J: TRBJ2-7
V: TRBV27
DNA: TGTGCCAGCAGTCTAGGACTAGCGGGAGATCGGCAGTACTTC
CDR3: CASSLGLAGDRQYF

size: -
D: TRBD1
J: TRBJ1-1
V: TRBV29-1
DNA: TGCAGCGTTGTAAGGACAGGCGGTAACACTGAAGCTTTCTTT
CDR3: CSVVRTGGNTEAFF

size: -
D: -
J: TRBJ1-2
V: TRBV15
DNA: TGTGCCACCAGCAGAGGTGGGGTGTATGGCTACACCTTC
CDR3: CATSRGGVYGYTF

size: -
D: -
J: TRBJ2-2
V: TRBV4-3
DNA: TGCGCCAGCAATCCTCAAAGTGGTTTGGGCACCGGGGAGCTGTTTTTT
CDR3: CASNPQSGLGTGELFF

size: -
D: -
J: TRBJ2-7
V: TRBV10-3
DNA: TGTGCCATCAGCCCCTTGTACAGAGACTCCTACGAGCAGTACTTC
CDR3: CAISPLYRDSYEQYF

size: -
D: -
J: TRBJ2-3
V: TRBV5-6
DNA: TGTGCCAGCAGCTTCCAAGGGGAAGGGTTGGCAGATACGCAGTATTTT
CDR3: CASSFQGEGLADTQYF

size: few
D: -
J: TRBJ2-7
V: TRBV28
DNA: TGTGCCAGCAGTCCGATATCGGCCCTCTACGAGCAGTACTTC
CDR3: CASSPISALYEQYF

size: -
D: -
J: TRBJ2-7
V: TRBV14
DNA: TGTGCCAGCAGCCAAGGACACCTCTACGAGCAGTACTTC
CDR3: CASSQGHLYEQYF

size: -
D: TRBD2
J: TRBJ2-7
V: TRBV10-3
DNA: TGTGCCATCGAGGAGTGGGTCATAGGGACTAGCGGGACTGGCGAGCAGTACTTC
CDR3: CAIEEWVIGTSGTGEQYF

size: once
D: -
J: TRBJ2-1
V: TRBV7-9
DNA: TGTGCCAGCAGCAAGAAAGGGGGACTTGAGAATGAGCAGTTCTTC
CDR3: CASSKKGGLENEQFF

size: -
D: TRBD1
J: TRBJ2-7
V: TRBV29-1
DNA: TGCAGCATTCTTAGGACAGGGGGAGAGCAGTACTTC
CDR3: CSILRTGGEQYF

size: -
D: -
J: TRBJ2-7
V: TRBV7-9
DNA: TGTGCCAGCAGCTTAGTTGTAGTCCCAGGGGACGAGCAGTACTTC
CDR3: CASSLVVVPGDEQYF

size: -
D: -
J: TRBJ2-7
V: TRBV4-3
DNA: TGCGCCAGCAGCCAAGATTACGAGGGGGCCTACGAGCAGTACTTC
CDR3: CASSQDYEGAYEQYF

size: -
D: -
J: TRBJ2-7
V: TRBV21-1
DNA: TGTGCCAGCAGCAAAAGGGCAACAGGGCTTGAGCAGTACTTC
CDR3: CASSKRATGLEQYF

size: few
D: -
J: TRBJ1-2
V: TRBV10-2
DNA: TGCGCCAGCAGTGAGTCGAATGCCGGCTACACCTTC
CDR3: CASSESNAGYTF

size: -
D: -
J: TRBJ2-2
V: TRBV29-1
DNA: TGCAGCGCGACTACTCTTGAGGCCGGGGAGCTGTTTTTT
CDR3: CSATTLEAGELFF

size: -
D: -
J: TRBJ2-7
V: TRBV7-9
DNA: TGTGCCAGCAGCTTAGTCGGTGAGCCGGTGAAGACGGAGCAGTACTTC
CDR3: CASSLVGEPVKTEQYF

size: once
D: -
J: TRBJ2-6
V: TRBV5-1
DNA: TGCGCCAGCAGCTTGGACCTGAACTCTGGGGCCAACGTCCTGACTTTC
CDR3: CASSLDLNSGANVLTF

size: -
D: TRBD1
J: TRBJ2-7
V: TRBV7-8
DNA: TGTGCCAGCAGCTTAGAAACAGGGGGGTTATACGAGCAGTACTTC
CDR3: CASSLETGGLYEQYF

size: -
D: TRBD1
J: TRBJ2-7
V: TRBV5-5
DNA: TGTGCCAGCAGCTCCGGGACAGGGTCCTACGAGCAGTACTTC
CDR3: CASSSGTGSYEQYF

size: -
D: TRBD1
J: TRBJ2-7
V: TRBV11-2
DNA: TGTGCCAGCAGCCCCTCGTTTGGACAGGGGTTGTACGAGCAGTACTTC
CDR3: CASSPSFGQGLYEQYF

size: -
D: -
J: TRBJ2-1
V: TRBV6-5
DNA: TGTGCCAGCAGAACAGGTTTTTCCTACAATGAGCAGTTCTTC
CDR3: CASRTGFSYNEQFF

size: -
D: TRBD1
J: TRBJ2-2
V: TRBV30
DNA: TGTGCCAGCCAACAGGGGCTCCAAACCGGGGAGCTGTTTTTT
CDR3: CASQQGLQTGELFF

size: once
D: TRBD1
J: TRBJ2-7
V: TRBV5-6
DNA: TGTGCCAGCAGCCCGGGACAGACCCCCTACGAGCAGTACTTC
CDR3: CASSPGQTPYEQYF

size: -
D: -
J: TRBJ2-7
V: TRBV4-3
DNA: TGCGCCAGCACTCTAGGGTTTGGGCTCTACGAGCAGTACTTC
CDR3: CASTLGFGLYEQYF

size: -
D: -
J: TRBJ2-7
V: TRBV28
DNA: TGTGCCAGCAGTTTATCAGGGTACGAGCAGTACTTC
CDR3: CASSLSGYEQYF

size: -
D: -
J: TRBJ2-7
V: TRBV14
DNA: TGTGCCAGCAGCCAAGATAACTACGGGGAGCAGTACTTC
CDR3: CASSQDNYGEQYF

size: -
D: -
J: TRBJ1-2
V: TRBV10-3
DNA: TGTGCCATCAGCACCGACCGGGTAGGGGGCTATGGCTACACCTTC
CDR3: CAISTDRVGGYGYTF

size: -
D: -
J: TRBJ2-7
V: TRBV7-9
DNA: TGTGCCAGCAGCTTAGAATTCTACGAGCAGTACTTC
CDR3: CASSLEFYEQYF

size: -
D: -
J: TRBJ2-7
V: TRBV19
DNA: TGTGCCAGTAGCAACACCGCGGTAGGAGGCTACGAGCAGTACTTC
CDR3: CASSNTAVGGYEQYF

size: -
D: TRBD2
J: TRBJ2-7
V: TRBV23-1
DNA: TGCGCCAGCAGTCAAACCCCCCGACACCTCGGACTAGCGGGAGGCTACGAGCAGTACTTC
CDR3: CASSQTPRHLGLAGGYEQYF

size: -
D: -
J: TRBJ1-2
V: TRBV15
DNA: TGTGCCACCAGCATCGAGGCTAACTATGGCTACACCTTC
CDR3: CATSIEANYGYTF

size: -
D: -
J: TRBJ2-1
V: TRBV2
DNA: TGTGCCAGCAGTCCCCACAATGAGCAGTTCTTC
CDR3: CASSPHNEQFF

size: -
D: TRBD2
J: TRBJ2-7
V: TRBV18
DNA: TGTGCCAGCTCACCGTCGACTAGCGGGTTCTACGAGCAGTACTTC
CDR3: CASSPSTSGFYEQYF

size: -
D: TRBD2
J: TRBJ2-1
V: TRBV7-8
DNA: TGTGCCAGCAGCTCGAGGTTTAGCGGGAGGGCCAACAATGAGCAGTTCTTC
CDR3: CASSSRFSGRANNEQFF

size: -
D: TRBD1
J: TRBJ2-1
V: TRBV4-3
DNA: TGCGCCAGCAGCGATGACAGGGGCCAATACAATGAGCAGTTCTTC
CDR3: CASSDDRGQYNEQFF

size: -
D: -
J: TRBJ2-3
V: TRBV2
DNA: TGTGCCAGCAGCGAGCCTCTGAGCACAGATACGCAGTATTTT
CDR3: CASSEPLSTDTQYF

size: -
D: TRBD2
J: TRBJ2-5
V: TRBV30
DNA: TGTGCCTGGAGTGTACAGAGCGGGAGTTGGGAGACCCAGTACTTC
CDR3: CAWSVQSGSWETQYF

size: -
D: -
J: TRBJ2-2
V: TRBV4-3
DNA: TGCGCCAGCAGCCAAGGAAGATGGATCACCGGGGAGCTGTTTTTT
CDR3: CASSQGRWITGELFF

size: -
D: -
J: TRBJ1-2
V: TRBV6-5
DNA: TGTGCCAGCAGCCCCTGGGCAGCCGACTATGGCTACACCTTC
CDR3: CASSPWAADYGYTF

size: -
D: -
J: TRBJ2-1
V: TRBV7-9
DNA: TGTGCCAGCAGCTTAACGAATAATGAGCAGTTCTTC
CDR3: CASSLTNNEQFF

size: -
D: -
J: TRBJ2-5
V: TRBV7-9
DNA: TGTGCCAGCAGCTTAGAGGCTAGCTCTGAGACCCAGTACTTC
CDR3: CASSLEASSETQYF

size: -
D: -
J: TRBJ2-2
V: TRBV6-5
DNA: TGTGCCAGCAGTTACTCCGCCACCGGGGAGCTGTTTTTT
CDR3: CASSYSATGELFF

size: -
D: -
J: TRBJ1-2
V: TRBV7-9
DNA: TGTGCCAGCAGCTTACAGGGGCAGGCCCCCAGATATGGCTACACCTTC
CDR3: CASSLQGQAPRYGYTF

size: -
D: -
J: TRBJ2-7
V: TRBV21-1
DNA: TGTGCCAGCAGCCCCCAGGGGCAGGGCGAGCGGGTTTACTCCTACGAGCAGTACTTC
CDR3: CASSPQGQGERVYSYEQYF

size: once
D: -
J: TRBJ2-1
V: TRBV27
DNA: TGTGCCAGCAGAAGTGGATACAATGAGCAGTTCTTC
CDR3: CASRSGYNEQFF

size: -
D: -
J: TRBJ1-1
V: TRBV7-9
DNA: TGTGCCAGCAGCCGAGCCCTCACTGAAGCTTTCTTT
CDR3: CASSRALTEAFF